The clone carrying this T cell receptor beta chain showed up just once. What it recognizes is unknown. The data are from a study of cytomegalovirus exposure and HLA in healthy donors. For the study at large: Of all 400 or so donors who were genotyped, roughly 81% belonged to the Caucasian-associated ancestry cluster. Study results and limitations: An analysis was carried out at a later point. It showed that HLA-associated TCR beta chains were more clonally expanded than equally common non-associated chains. In a later analysis, a missense DCLRE1C variant was linked to TCR beta V- and J-gene trimming. CMV antigen specificity of three CMV-associated chains was confirmed in vitro.

Trimming stripped 3 bases from V and 4 bases from J, with 9 bases between. The CDR3 is 13 amino acids. Germline CDR1 reads ENHRY; CDR2 reads SYGVKD. The PCR used 60 Vbeta and 13 Jbeta primers. Repertoires were generated with immunoSEQ multiplex PCR, while TCRdb's copy carries only in-frame clones and drops some. The sample holds about 140,000 clones, around three quarters seen once. The material sequenced was PBMCs. The TCR comes from a woman between 18 and 29 years old in good health and CMV-seropositive. The genes are TRBV10-3 and TRBJ1-2, with no clear D. CDR3 nucleotides: TGTGCCATCAGTGACCAGGCGACCTATGGCTACACCTTC. Protein product: CAISDQATYGYTF.